This T cell receptor beta chain was sequenced in a study of shared T cell receptors in the human thymus. The data were produced by immunoSEQ multiplex PCR, yet TCRdb's version contains in-frame clones alone and is incomplete. The sample records hundreds of thousands of clones, roughly 88% being singletons. Germline assignment: CDR1 MGHRA and CDR2 YSYEKL. The CDR3 sequence is 15 residues long. After removal of 6 bases from V and 4 bases from J, the junction contained 10 bases not matched to a gene. The sample was also reused in another study, on human thymus T cells. Per that study: Each of the donors was a healthy Finnish infant who was undergoing open corrective cardiac surgery for congenital heart defects. Thymic material originated from resections removed in the course of corrective heart surgery. There appeared to be biased usage of V and J genes in thymic and blood repertoires.

The chain links TRBV4-1 to TRBJ2-3; 7 nucleotides agree with TRBD2. Sequenced material: thymocytes. The clonotype was recovered from a boy younger than two with a congenital heart defect. The CDR3 nucleotides are TGCGCCAGCAGTGGACTAGTGGGGGGGTCAGATACGCAGTATTTT. It specifies CASSGLVGGSDTQYF.